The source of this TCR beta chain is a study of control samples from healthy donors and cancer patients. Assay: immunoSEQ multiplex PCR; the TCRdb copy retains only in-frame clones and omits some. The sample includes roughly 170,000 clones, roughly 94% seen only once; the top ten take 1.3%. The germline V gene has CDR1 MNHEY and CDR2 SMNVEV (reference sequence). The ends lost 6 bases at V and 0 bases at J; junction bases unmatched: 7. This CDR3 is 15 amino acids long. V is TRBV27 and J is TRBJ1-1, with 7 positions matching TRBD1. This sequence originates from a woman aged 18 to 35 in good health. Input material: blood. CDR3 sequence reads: CASRRGDSMNTEAFF. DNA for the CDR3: TGTGCCAGCAGACGCGGGGACAGCATGAACACTGAAGCTTTCTTT.